One TCR beta chain is described in this entry. This entry belongs to a study of blood T cell repertoires in COVID-19. Germline-derived CDR1 and CDR2 are SGHTA and FQGNSA. The CDR3 loop spans 15 amino acids. V lost 5 bases and J lost 0, with 8 bases in between. The assay was immunoSEQ multiplex PCR, and TCRdb's table has in-frame clones only and misses some. This sample has 130,000 to 150,000 clones, with around 80% found just once. Sequencing was done on a sample of peripheral blood. The receptor comes from a man in his fifties or sixties with acute or convalescent COVID-19. V and J are TRBV7-2 and TRBJ2-6; D might be TRBD2 (5 bases). CDR3 nucleotide sequence: TGTGCCAGCAGCCTGACTAACTCTGGGGCCAACGTCCTGACTTTC. Amino acid sequence: CASSLTNSGANVLTF.